Following are 24 T cell receptor beta chains from one sample sequenced in a study of shared clonotypes between healthy human individuals. Using immunoSEQ multiplex PCR, the repertoire was profiled, and TCRdb retains in-frame clones only, with some absent. The sample lists approximately 1.5 million clones; 98% were seen once. Sequencing was performed on naive CD4+ T cells sorted from blood. Documented subset: CD45RA+ positively selected. These receptors all come from a man under 40 in good health.

The genes are TRBV18 and TRBJ1-3; no definite D call. The V gene lost 5 bases and the J gene lost 3 bases, with 8 bases spanning the gap. This CDR3 region has 13 residues. CDR1 is KGHSH, CDR2 LQKENI, per germline. In DNA form, the CDR3 reads TGTGCCAGCTCAGACGGCCTTGGAAACACCATATATTTT. Protein product: CASSDGLGNTIYF.

V usage is TRBV28 and J usage is TRBJ1-5; the D gene is possibly TRBD1 (6 bases). The V gene's germline CDR1 is MDHEN and CDR2 SYDVKM. The CDR3 covers 16 residues. Trimming removed 5 bases from V and 5 bases from J, with 19 bases in between. Here the CDR3 reads CASSSPGRGGHQPQHF. Written as DNA, the CDR3 is TGTGCCAGCAGTAGCCCAGGGAGGGGGGGGCATCAGCCCCAGCATTTT.

The chain employs TRBV6-5 and TRBJ1-4; no definite D call. The length of the CDR3 is 15 residues. The germline V gene encodes CDR1 MNHEY and CDR2 SVGAGI. Trimming removed 8 bases at V and 0 bases at J, with 13 bases between. The CDR3 sequence: CASRLLGATNEKLFF. The CDR3 DNA follows: TGTGCCAGCCGCCTCTTGGGAGCAACTAATGAAAAACTGTTTTTT.

The chain couples TRBV10-3 to TRBJ2-4; no reliable D call. With 0 bases removed from V and 0 bases from J, the gap between germline ends came to 12 bases. The CDR3 is 17 residues long. Germline CDR1 reads ENHRY; CDR2 reads SYGVKD. The CDR3 DNA reads TGTGCCATCAGTGAGTCGATGGGAAATCTAGCCAAAAACATTCAGTACTTC. Its protein is CAISESMGNLAKNIQYF.

V and J are TRBV10-3 and TRBJ2-7; D unclear. V was clipped by 3 bases and J by 2 bases, with 20 bases between them. The CDR3 length is 17 residues. Germline CDR1 is ENHRY and CDR2 is SYGVKD. CDR3 region: CAISEPGRWGGAYEQYF. In nucleotides, the CDR3 is TGTGCCATCAGTGAACCAGGACGGTGGGGTGGAGCCTACGAGCAGTACTTC.

The chain joins TRBV11-1 to TRBJ2-7; D is possibly TRBD2 (5 bases). V lost 3 bases to trimming and J lost 0 bases, with 12 bases between them. Germline assignment: CDR1 SGHAT and CDR2 FQDESV (reference sequence). The length of the CDR3 is 15 residues. Here the CDR3 DNA reads TGTGCCAGCAGCTTGGGAGCATTTGCCTCCTACGAGCAGTACTTC. Its protein product is CASSLGAFASYEQYF. Full variable domain (remainder filled in from reference TRBV11-1 and TRBJ2-7): EAEVAQSPRYKITEKSQAVAFWCDPISGHATLYWYRQILGQGPELLVQFQDESVVDDSQLPKDRFSAERLKGVDSTLKIQPAELGDSAMYLCASSLGAFASYEQYFGPGTRLTVT.

V gene TRBV5-5 combines with J gene TRBJ2-1; 10 bases line up with TRBD2. CDR1 is SGHKS, CDR2 YYEKEE, per germline (reference sequence). CDR3 length: 16 residues. J gave up 6 bases and V 2 bases, and 8 bases lay outside the gene matches. The CDR3 DNA reads TGTGCCAGCAGCTTACCGGGACTAGCGAGGGGCAATGAGCAGTTCTTC. It is translated as CASSLPGLARGNEQFF. The full variable domain, rest sourced from reference TRBV5-5 and TRBJ2-1, is DAGVTQSPTHLIKTRGQQVTLRCSPISGHKSVSWYQQVLGQGPQFIFQYYEKEERGRGNFPDRFSARQFPNYSSELNVNALLLGDSALYLCASSLPGLARGNEQFFGPGTRLTVL.

The gene calls are TRBV7-9 and TRBJ2-7; possible D gene TRBD2, 5 bases. CDR1 is SEHNR and CDR2 is FQNEAQ in the germline V gene (reference sequence). The CDR3 extends over 14 amino acids. Trimming pared 1 base from V and 3 bases from J, leaving 10 bases between. CDR3 residues: CASSLDLSGYEQYF. CDR3 bases: TGTGCCAGCAGCTTAGATTTAAGCGGCTACGAGCAGTACTTC.

This clone was observed a single time. The chain is built from TRBV29-1 and TRBJ2-1, with D tentatively TRBD1 or TRBD2 (6 bases each). Looked up from germline, CDR1 is SQVTM and CDR2 is ANQGSEA. V lost 4 bases, J lost 8 bases, and 15 bases lay in between. The length of the CDR3 is 13 residues. CDR3 DNA sequence: TGCAGCGTTGGGGGGGCGGGTGCCCATGAGCAGTTCTTC. Amino acid sequence: CSVGGAGAHEQFF.

This chain joins TRBV6-6 and TRBJ2-2; D uncertain. V gave up 2 bases and J gave up 7 bases, with 8 bases separating them. The CDR3 spans 13 residues. Germline CDR1 is MNHNY and CDR2 is SVGAGI (reference sequence). CDR3 region: CASSYLRSGELFF. CDR3 DNA sequence: TGTGCCAGCAGTTACCTACGGAGCGGGGAGCTGTTTTTT.

This sequence joins TRBV7-9 and TRBJ2-3; perhaps TRBD2 as D (5 bases). The CDR3 contains 14 residues. Germline V gene lookup returns CDR1 SEHNR and CDR2 FQNEAQ (reference sequence). V lost 5 bases to trimming and J lost 4 bases, with 13 bases between them. Here the CDR3 DNA reads TGTGCCAGCAGCCGACCCGGTAGCGCAGATACGCAGTATTTT. Translation gives CASSRPGSADTQYF.

The chain couples TRBV5-1 to TRBJ1-3, with TRBD1 identical over 7 bases. In germline, CDR1 is SGHRS, CDR2 YFSETQ. Unmatched junction bases numbered 4, after V lost 4 bases and J lost 0 bases. The CDR3 has 15 amino acids. The CDR3 is CASSPGQSSGNTIYF. The CDR3 bases are TGCGCCAGCAGCCCGGGACAGAGCTCTGGAAACACCATATATTTT.

About this clone itself: The identical CDR3 is also encoded by other nucleotide sequences in the sample. The CDR3 nucleotides are TGCAGTGCTAGAGGAGATGAAAAACTGTTTTTT. This sequence encodes CSARGDEKLFF. The rearrangement uses TRBV20-1 and TRBJ1-4; D gene uncertain. Deletions cut 1 base from V and 6 bases from J, with 3 bases between. Germline CDR1 and CDR2: DFQATT and SNEGSKA (reference sequence). The CDR3 consists of 11 residues.

The rearrangement links TRBV7-9 to TRBJ2-7; possibly TRBD2 for D (5 bases). CDR1 is SEHNR, CDR2 FQNEAQ, per germline (reference sequence). V was trimmed by 3 bases and J by 12 bases, leaving 30 bases between them. CDR3 size: 17 residues. CDR3: CASSLPDQVFERRGLYF. The CDR3 nucleotides are TGTGCCAGCAGCTTGCCCGATCAAGTATTCGAGCGGCGTGGTTTGTACTTC.

Only one count was recorded for this clone. The gene calls are TRBV18 and TRBJ2-3; D remains unclear. The germline gives CDR1 KGHSH, CDR2 LQKENI. CDR3 length: 15 amino acids. Trimming left V 8 bases short and J 0 bases short, with 15 bases between. Written as DNA, the CDR3 is TGTGCCAGCACCGTTTCGACATTAAGCACAGATACGCAGTATTTT. This gives the protein CASTVSTLSTDTQYF.

This sequence joins TRBV5-1 and TRBJ1-3, with D tentatively TRBD1 (5 bases). The CDR3 covers 15 residues. Per the germline V gene, CDR1 is SGHRS and CDR2 is YFSETQ. With 2 bases removed from V and 4 bases from J, the gap between germline ends came to 13 bases. As DNA, the CDR3 is TGCGCCAGCAGCTTAGACAGTTCGGTGGGAAACACCATATATTTT. Its translation: CASSLDSSVGNTIYF.

This rearrangement joins TRBV5-1 to TRBJ2-7, with D possibly being TRBD2 (5 bases). This CDR3 is 14 amino acids long. Germline V gene lookup returns CDR1 SGHRS and CDR2 YFSETQ. V was cut by 0 bases and J by 6 bases, with 13 bases left in between. In nucleotides, the CDR3 is TGCGCCAGCAGCTTGGCCGGAGGCATAGCCGAGCAGTACTTC. The encoded protein is CASSLAGGIAEQYF. The full variable domain, in which reference TRBV5-1 and TRBJ2-7 provide the parts outside the CDR3, is KAGVTQTPRYLIKTRGQQVTLSCSPISGHRSVSWYQQTPGQGLQFLFEYFSETQRNKGNFPGRFSGRQFSNSRSEMNVSTLELGDSALYLCASSLAGGIAEQYFGPGTRLTVT.

V usage is TRBV7-9 and J usage is TRBJ1-1; perhaps TRBD1 as D (6 bases). The V end lost 5 bases, the J end lost 3 bases, and 19 bases lay between the germline ends. The CDR3 contains 16 residues. Looked up from germline, CDR1 is SEHNR and CDR2 is FQNEAQ (reference sequence). CDR3 sequence (DNA): TGTGCCAGCAGCAGGCCGGGGGCGAACGGCGACACTGAAGCTTTCTTT. Translation: CASSRPGANGDTEAFF.

The J gene is TRBJ1-2, the V gene TRBV5-4; 7 bases are shared with TRBD1. This CDR3 has 14 amino acids. J was trimmed by 8 bases and V by 5 bases; bases with no gene match: 12. The germline V gene has CDR1 SGHNT and CDR2 YYREEE (reference sequence). The CDR3 coding sequence is TGTGCCAGCAGAGGACAGGACCTATCGTCGGGCTACACCTTC. Protein product: CASRGQDLSSGYTF.

The chain combines TRBV2 with TRBJ2-3, with 14 bases lining up with TRBD2. The V segment lost 3 bases and the J segment 2 bases; nucleotides outside the gene matches: 1. This CDR3 spans 16 amino acids. The germline gives CDR1 SNHLY, CDR2 FYNNEI. CDR3: CASSEGLAGVTDTQYF. The CDR3 coding sequence is TGTGCCAGCAGTGAGGGACTAGCGGGAGTCACAGATACGCAGTATTTT.

The chain carries TRBV6-5 and TRBJ2-2; 8 nucleotides align to TRBD2. The germline gives CDR1 MNHEY, CDR2 SVGAGI. Unmatched junction bases numbered 6, after V lost 7 bases and J lost 5 bases. This CDR3 has 14 amino acids. In DNA form, the CDR3 reads TGTGCCAGCAAAACGGGAGGGCCTACCGGGGAGCTGTTTTTT. Amino acid sequence: CASKTGGPTGELFF.

V and J are TRBV4-3 and TRBJ2-3; a weak D match, TRBD2 (6 bases). V was trimmed by 0 bases and J by 1 base, leaving 14 bases between them. The germline V gene has CDR1 LGHNA and CDR2 YSLEER. This CDR3 has 17 amino acids. CDR3 sequence: CASSQDSGLRGTDTQYF. In nucleotides, the CDR3 is TGCGCCAGCAGCCAAGATAGCGGCTTAAGGGGCACAGATACGCAGTATTTT.

The chain links TRBV29-1 to TRBJ2-3; D unclear. This CDR3 has 11 amino acids. Germline V gives CDR1 SQVTM, CDR2 ANQGSEA. V was clipped by 1 base and J by 5 bases, with 4 bases between them. Here the CDR3 reads CSVEAEDTQYF. The CDR3 DNA reads as TGCAGCGTTGAAGCGGAAGATACGCAGTATTTT.

This chain links TRBV5-8 with TRBJ1-5; 7 bases match TRBD1. The V gene end was trimmed by 4 bases and the J gene end by 0 bases; junction bases not matched to a gene: 13. Germline V CDR1 and CDR2: SGHTS, YDEGEE. The length of the CDR3 is 18 residues. The CDR3 here is CASSAEGQRIYSNQPQHF. The CDR3 bases are TGTGCCAGCAGCGCGGAGGGACAGAGAATTTATAGCAATCAGCCCCAGCATTTT.